This T cell receptor beta chain derives from a study of blood T cells in healthy people across ages. This clonotype occurred a few times. For the second PCR, which ran for 7 to 11 cycles, a sample-barcoded 5' primer and a J-beta primer mix were used. A single record per CDR3 protein comes from TCRdb applying MiXCR to the 5' RACE reads. The profile shows roughly 1.5 million distinct CDR3 sequences, approximately 43% of them singletons. Germline loops: CDR1 DFQATT, CDR2 SNEGSKA (reference sequence). CDR3 length equals 13 residues. Between the trimmed V and J ends, which lost 5 bases and 6 bases, there was a span of 16 bases.

Sample: blood. This TCR was recovered from a woman aged 18-29 years in good health. The V call is TRBV20-1, the J call TRBJ2-5; possible D gene TRBD2, 6 bases. The CDR3: CSAPHPSAKTQYF. In DNA, the CDR3 is TGCAGTGCTCCCCACCCTAGCGCCAAGACCCAGTACTTC.